Presented here are 12 T cell receptor beta chains from one specimen sequenced in a study of early T cells in non-severe SARS-CoV-2 infection. TCRdb used MiXCR to reprocess the 5' RACE reads, holding one entry per CDR3 protein. The table lists about 25,000 distinct CDR3 sequences, around 4.4% of them singletons. Sequenced material: whole blood. The receptors were sampled from an adult who was a healthcare worker with PCR-confirmed SARS-CoV-2 infection or an uninfected control (not recorded which).

Only a few counts were recorded for this clonotype. V usage is TRBV18 and J usage is TRBJ2-7, with D unresolved. Germline V gives CDR1 KGHSH, CDR2 LQKENI. The V end was cut by 4 bases, the J end by 0 bases, with 7 bases between. CDR3 length: 13 residues. CDR3: CASSLDNSYEQYF. The CDR3, as DNA: TGTGCCAGCTCACTAGACAACTCCTACGAGCAGTACTTC.

The table lists this clonotype with a few counts. This sequence joins TRBV15 and TRBJ2-5; D may be TRBD1 or TRBD2 (5 bases each). Trimming shortened V by 0 bases and J by 2 bases, and 19 bases separated the two germline ends. The CDR3 covers 18 residues. Germline loops: CDR1 LNHNV, CDR2 YYDKDF (reference sequence). CDR3 region: CATSREAGLWGSQETQYF. The DNA for the CDR3 is TGTGCCACCAGCAGAGAGGCGGGCCTCTGGGGGAGTCAAGAGACCCAGTACTTC. The full variable domain, rest sourced from reference TRBV15 and TRBJ2-5, is DAMVIQNPRYQVTQFGKPVTLSCSQTLNHNVMYWYQQKSSQAPKLLFHYYDKDFNNEADTPDNFQSRRPNTSFCFLDIRSPGLGDTAMYLCATSREAGLWGSQETQYFGPGTRLLVL.

This clonotype came up many times. The rearrangement links TRBV7-2 to TRBJ2-1; D perhaps matches TRBD2 (7 bases). V gave up 3 bases and J gave up 6 bases, with 15 bases separating them. CDR1 SGHTA and CDR2 FQGNSA come from the germline V gene. The CDR3 extends over 15 amino acids. The CDR3 protein is CASSLKGGGSNEQFF. In DNA, the CDR3 is TGTGCCAGCAGCTTGAAGGGGGGCGGGAGCAATGAGCAGTTCTTC.

This clonotype was observed many times. The chain employs TRBV20-1 and TRBJ1-5; D is unresolved. The CDR3 is made up of 14 amino acids. Trimming took 6 bases from V and 2 from J, leaving 14 bases between them. Germline CDR1 and CDR2: DFQATT and SNEGSKA (reference sequence). The CDR3 bases are TGCAGTGCAGCGTACAGTGGGGGCAATCAGCCCCAGCATTTT. Protein: CSAAYSGGNQPQHF.

This clonotype was picked up many times. The chain joins TRBV20-1 to TRBJ1-2, with 8 bases fitting TRBD1. The V and J ends lost 6 bases and 7 bases, in that order; junction bases with no gene match: 16. The CDR3 is made up of 15 amino acids. The V gene's germline CDR1 is DFQATT and CDR2 SNEGSKA (reference sequence). CDR3 residues: CSALDRAGMLSGYTF. The CDR3 DNA follows: TGCAGTGCACTGGACAGGGCGGGGATGCTTTCTGGCTACACCTTC.

This clonotype was counted at least ten times. This sequence joins TRBV13 and TRBJ2-6; the D gene is possibly TRBD2 (6 bases). The germline gives CDR1 PRHDT, CDR2 FYEKMQ (reference sequence). CDR3 length: 16 amino acids. V lost 2 bases and J lost 2, with 10 bases in between. The CDR3, as DNA: TGTGCCAGCAGCTTACGCGGGGAGGCTGGGGCCAACGTCCTGACTTTC. The encoded protein is CASSLRGEAGANVLTF.

V gene TRBV4-2 combines with J gene TRBJ2-3, with 14 bases matching TRBD2. CDR1 and CDR2 from the germline V gene are LGHNA and YNFKEQ. After removal of 1 base from V and 1 base from J, the junction contained 4 bases not matched to a gene. CDR3 size: 18 residues. The CDR3 sequence: CASSQGTSGGWGTDTQYF. CDR3 DNA sequence: TGTGCCAGCAGCCAAGGGACTAGCGGGGGGTGGGGCACAGATACGCAGTATTTT.

This clonotype was recorded many times. This chain connects TRBV4-1 to TRBJ1-2; D remains ambiguous. The V gene's germline CDR1 is MGHRA and CDR2 YSYEKL. The CDR3 is 14 amino acids. Trimming removed 1 base from V and 0 bases from J, with 6 bases in between. CDR3: CASSQAGANYGYTF. CDR3 nucleotides: TGCGCCAGCAGCCAAGCGGGAGCTAACTATGGCTACACCTTC.

This clonotype was seen repeatedly, ten times or more. The chain recombines TRBV12-3 or TRBV12-4 with TRBJ1-5, with D possibly matching TRBD1 (6 bases). V was cut by 5 bases and J by 3 bases, with 17 bases left in between. This CDR3 is 16 amino acids long. The CDR3 region is CASSPGTRGFNQPQHF. The CDR3 nucleotides read TGTGCCAGCAGTCCCGGGACAAGGGGGTTCAATCAGCCCCAGCATTTT.

This clonotype showed up many times. The J gene is TRBJ2-1, the V gene TRBV15; 8 bases fit TRBD1. Unmatched junction bases numbered 4, after V lost 0 bases and J lost 9 bases. Germline V gene lookup returns CDR1 LNHNV and CDR2 YYDKDF (reference sequence). This CDR3 contains 14 residues. CDR3: CATSREYRGFEQFF. The CDR3, as DNA: TGTGCCACCAGCAGAGAATACAGGGGGTTTGAGCAGTTCTTC.

Ten or more counts support this clonotype. The chain is built from TRBV2 and TRBJ2-6; TRBD1 agrees at 7 bases. Per the germline V gene, CDR1 is SNHLY and CDR2 is FYNNEI. The length of the CDR3 is 17 residues. The V and J ends lost 5 bases and 2 bases, in that order; junction bases with no gene match: 9. The CDR3 DNA sequence: TGTGCCAGCAGTAGAGCACAGGGGTTCGCTGGGGCCAACGTCCTGACTTTC. Its translation: CASSRAQGFAGANVLTF.

This clonotype has at least ten counts. The chain recombines TRBV20-1 with TRBJ1-5; maybe TRBD1 (5 bases). The CDR3 is 13 amino acids. The germline V and J ends were trimmed by 1 base and 10 bases, with 14 bases remaining between them. Germline-derived CDR1 and CDR2 are DFQATT and SNEGSKA (reference sequence). CDR3: CSARGDAGSPQHF. The CDR3 DNA reads TGCAGTGCTAGAGGCGATGCAGGGTCCCCCCAGCATTTT.